This T cell receptor (beta chain) was found in a study of vaccination and CD4 T cells after COVID-19. Findings and limits, study-wide: Median reactive clonotypes, those recognizing SARS-CoV-2, rose from about 22 to 38, not significantly.

Concerning this clonotype: Its antigen remains unidentified. One junction end disagrees with the germline gene, perhaps due to a read error.

This CDR3 contains 13 residues. Per the germline V gene, CDR1 is DFQATT and CDR2 is SNEGSKA (reference sequence). Oncomine TCR Beta short-read sequencing was applied to DNA from cultured CD4+ T cells. From the PCR reads, TCRdb called clonotypes with MiXCR, one entry per CDR3 protein. The sample contains more than 5,500 distinct CDR3 sequences, more than 55% of which appear only once. As to treatment: approximately 11-day PBMC culture with coronavirus spike peptide pools or control peptides (ViraFEST assay). Sequenced sample: CD4+ T cells from blood, cultured in vitro. The V call is TRBV20-1, the J call TRBJ2-3; 9 bases map to TRBD2. The TCR was taken from a human donor who had recovered from COVID-19. In DNA, the CDR3 is TGCAGTGCTACCGGGACTAGCACAAATACGCAGTATTTT. Its protein product is CSATGTSTNTQYF.